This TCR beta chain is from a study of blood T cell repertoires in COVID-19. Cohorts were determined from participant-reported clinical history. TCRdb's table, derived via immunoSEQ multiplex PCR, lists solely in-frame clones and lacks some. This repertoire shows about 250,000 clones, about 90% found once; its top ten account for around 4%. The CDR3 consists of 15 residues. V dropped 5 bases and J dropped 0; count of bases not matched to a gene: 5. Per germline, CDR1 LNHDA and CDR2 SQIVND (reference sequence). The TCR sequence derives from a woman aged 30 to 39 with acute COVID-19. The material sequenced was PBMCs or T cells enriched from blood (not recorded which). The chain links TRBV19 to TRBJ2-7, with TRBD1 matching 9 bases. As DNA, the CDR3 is TGTGCCAGTAGTTCGGGACAGGGATTCTCCTACGAGCAGTACTTC. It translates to CASSSGQGFSYEQYF.